What follows is one TCR beta chain and its context. Deletions cut 7 bases from V and 4 bases from J, with 10 bases between. This CDR3 is built from 12 residues. Germline V gene sequence: CDR1 SNHLY, CDR2 FYNNEI. Primers included in the PCR were 60 Vbeta and 13 Jbeta primers. The data were produced by immunoSEQ multiplex PCR, yet TCRdb's version contains in-frame clones alone and is incomplete. This sample has approximately 130,000 clones, with 60% to 85% found just once. This entry comes from a study of cytomegalovirus exposure and HLA in healthy donors. This clonotype originated in a woman aged 40 to 50 in good health and CMV-seronegative. V is TRBV2 and J is TRBJ1-2; tentative D call: TRBD1 (6 bases). The sample taken for sequencing was PBMCs. In DNA, the CDR3 is TGTGCCAGCATAGGGGGGGGCTATGGCTACACCTTC. This translates into CASIGGGYGYTF. Filled out from reference TRBV2 and TRBJ1-2, the complete variable domain reads EPEVTQTPSHQVTQMGQEVILRCVPISNHLYFYWYRQILGQKVEFLVSFYNNEISEKSEIFDDQFSVERPDGSNFTLKIRSTKLEDSAMYFCASIGGGYGYTFGSGTRLTVV.